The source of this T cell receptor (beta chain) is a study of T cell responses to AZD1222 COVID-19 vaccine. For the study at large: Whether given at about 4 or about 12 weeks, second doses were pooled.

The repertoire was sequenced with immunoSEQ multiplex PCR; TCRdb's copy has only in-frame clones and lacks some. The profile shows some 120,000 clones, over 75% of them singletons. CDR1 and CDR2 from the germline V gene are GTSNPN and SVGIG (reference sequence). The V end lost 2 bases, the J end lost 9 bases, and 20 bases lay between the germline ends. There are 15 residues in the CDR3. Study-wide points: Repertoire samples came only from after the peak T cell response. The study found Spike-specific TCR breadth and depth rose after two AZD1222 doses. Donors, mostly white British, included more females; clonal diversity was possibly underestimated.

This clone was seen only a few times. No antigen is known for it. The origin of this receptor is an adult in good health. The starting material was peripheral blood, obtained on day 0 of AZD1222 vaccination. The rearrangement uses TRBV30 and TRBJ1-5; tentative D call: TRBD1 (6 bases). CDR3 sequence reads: CAWSPGSSGARPQHF. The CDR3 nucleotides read TGTGCCTGGAGTCCCGGGTCTTCAGGGGCACGGCCCCAGCATTTT.